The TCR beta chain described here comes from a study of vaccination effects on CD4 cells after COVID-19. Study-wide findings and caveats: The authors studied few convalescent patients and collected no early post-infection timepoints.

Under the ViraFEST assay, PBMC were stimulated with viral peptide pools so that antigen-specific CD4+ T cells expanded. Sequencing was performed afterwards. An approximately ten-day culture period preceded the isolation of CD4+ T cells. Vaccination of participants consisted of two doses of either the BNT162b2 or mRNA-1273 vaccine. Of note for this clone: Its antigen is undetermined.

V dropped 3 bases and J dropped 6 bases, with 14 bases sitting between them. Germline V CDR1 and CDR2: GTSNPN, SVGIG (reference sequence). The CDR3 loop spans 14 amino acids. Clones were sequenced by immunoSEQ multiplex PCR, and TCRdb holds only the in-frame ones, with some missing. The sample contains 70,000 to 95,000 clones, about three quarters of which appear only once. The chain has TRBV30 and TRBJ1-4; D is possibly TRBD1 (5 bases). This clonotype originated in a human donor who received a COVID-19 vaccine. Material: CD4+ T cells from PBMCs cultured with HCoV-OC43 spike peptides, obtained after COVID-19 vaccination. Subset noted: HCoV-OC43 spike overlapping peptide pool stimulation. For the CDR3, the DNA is TGTGCCTGGAGCCCCGGGGGGGGTTATGAAAAACTGTTTTTT. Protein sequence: CAWSPGGGYEKLFF.